These 20 T cell receptor beta chains were all obtained from the same sample, sequenced in a study of blood T cells in healthy people across ages. A second 7 to 11 cycle PCR used barcoded and J-beta primers. TCRdb called the 5' RACE reads again in MiXCR, with one record for every CDR3 protein. This sample has about 1.7 million distinct CDR3 sequences; 28% occur once, and the top ten carry approximately 7.7%. The sequenced material came from blood. Receptors originate from a woman aged 25 to 39 in good health.

Remarks on this clonotype: A read error may produce the germline difference seen at one junction end. This chain connects TRBV24-1 to TRBJ1-3; unclear D gene. This CDR3 spans 13 amino acids. Per germline, CDR1 KGHDR and CDR2 SFDVKD. CDR3 sequence reads: CATSVGNGTTIYF. The CDR3, as DNA: TGTGCCACCAGTGTAGGGAATGGAACCACCATATATTTT.

This chain joins TRBV6-2 or TRBV6-3 and TRBJ2-7; D unclear. Deletions cut 6 bases from V and 2 bases from J, with 14 bases between. This CDR3 is 14 amino acids long. Per the germline V gene, CDR1 is MNHEY and CDR2 is SVGEGT. CDR3 loop: CASRDPGLTYEQYF. The CDR3 DNA follows: TGTGCCAGCAGAGACCCCGGGTTGACCTACGAGCAGTACTTC.

The chain employs TRBV6-5 and TRBJ2-1, with D tentatively TRBD2 (5 bases). Germline lookup yields CDR1 MNHEY and CDR2 SVGAGI. Trimming shortened V by 10 bases and J by 7 bases, and 17 bases separated the two germline ends. The length of the CDR3 is 13 residues. The CDR3, as DNA: TGTGCCACCGAGGGCAGGAGTGGTAATGAGCAGTTCTTC. Protein sequence: CATEGRSGNEQFF.

This clonotype was counted between two and nine times. V usage is TRBV11-2 and J usage is TRBJ1-5; the match to TRBD1 covers 8 bases. Germline trimming cut 2 bases from V and 7 bases from J; bases unmatched to any gene: 7. Germline-derived CDR1 and CDR2 are SGHAT and FQNNGV. The CDR3 length is 15 residues. The CDR3 coding sequence is TGTGCCAGCAGCTTAAGTCAGGGGGCAAAGCAGCCCCAGCATTTT. This sequence encodes CASSLSQGAKQPQHF.

This clonotype has a count of ten or more. Here the CDR3 DNA reads TGTGCCAGCAGCTTAACCGGGCCTGGGGCCAACGTCCTGACTTTC. It translates to CASSLTGPGANVLTF. This chain links TRBV4-2 with TRBJ2-6; D is ambiguous. Germline CDR1 is LGHNA and CDR2 is YNFKEQ. V dropped 5 bases and J dropped 2 bases, with 10 bases sitting between them. The CDR3 sequence is 15 residues long.

The chain employs TRBV5-1 and TRBJ1-1, with TRBD1 identical over 8 bases. V shed 5 bases and J 1 base; nucleotides not matched to a gene: 10. CDR3 size: 16 residues. CDR1 and CDR2 from the germline V gene are SGHRS and YFSETQ. This CDR3 is CASRALDRGRNTEAFF. The DNA of the CDR3 is TGCGCCAGCAGGGCCCTCGACAGGGGTCGGAACACTGAAGCTTTCTTT.

V is TRBV27 and J is TRBJ2-1, with D maybe TRBD2 (6 bases). CDR3 length: 14 amino acids. Trimming removed 7 bases at V and 0 bases at J, with 10 bases between. The germline V gene encodes CDR1 MNHEY and CDR2 SMNVEV (reference sequence). The CDR3 sequence: CASTEGDSYNEQFF. The DNA for the CDR3 is TGTGCCAGCACGGAGGGTGACTCCTACAATGAGCAGTTCTTC.

The chain uses TRBV6-5 and TRBJ2-1, with 9 bases aligning to TRBD2. Germline values: CDR1 MNHEY, CDR2 SVGAGI. With V trimmed by 4 bases and J by 4 bases, 20 bases remained unmatched. CDR3 size: 20 residues. DNA of the CDR3: TGTGCCAGCAGTTTCCCTCTGGCGGGGGGGCACGCCGGGATTTACAATGAGCAGTTCTTC. This sequence encodes CASSFPLAGGHAGIYNEQFF.

The rearrangement links TRBV19 to TRBJ2-1; D may correspond to TRBD1 or TRBD2 (6 bases each). CDR1 and CDR2 (germline): LNHDA, SQIVND (reference sequence). The V gene lost 2 bases and the J gene lost 6 bases, with 11 bases spanning the gap. The CDR3 is 14 amino acids. DNA for the CDR3: TGTGCCAGTAGTATAAATCGGGGGCGCAATGAGCAGTTCTTC. This codes for CASSINRGRNEQFF.

The sample holds many counts of this clonotype. V usage is TRBV20-1 and J usage is TRBJ1-5; D call uncertain. Trimming took 4 bases from V and 7 from J, leaving 14 bases between them. The CDR3 runs 13 residues. The germline CDR1 and CDR2 sequences are DFQATT and SNEGSKA (reference sequence). CDR3 coding DNA: TGCAGTGCTAATCTTGTTGGGCGGCAGCCCCAGCATTTT. This translates into CSANLVGRQPQHF.

This clonotype came up many times. The V and J genes are TRBV7-2 and TRBJ2-5, with 8 bases aligning to TRBD1. Germline loops: CDR1 SGHTA, CDR2 FQGNSA. The CDR3 loop spans 15 amino acids. V lost 4 bases, J lost 5 bases, and 9 bases stayed unmatched. The chain's CDR3 is CASSSGRGRRETQYF. The CDR3 nucleotides are TGTGCCAGCAGCTCCGGCAGGGGGCGAAGGGAGACCCAGTACTTC.

A few counts support this clonotype. The chain carries TRBV18 and TRBJ2-6, with unresolved D. V was trimmed by 3 bases and J by 0 bases, leaving 18 bases between them. This CDR3 has 19 residues. Germline V gene lookup returns CDR1 KGHSH and CDR2 LQKENI. The CDR3 sequence: CASSPRRDTFSSGANVLTF. As DNA, the CDR3 is TGTGCCAGCTCACCTAGGCGAGACACTTTTAGCTCTGGGGCCAACGTCCTGACTTTC.

The chain has TRBV6-5 and TRBJ2-1; TRBD2 matches at 9 bases. Germline V gives CDR1 MNHEY, CDR2 SVGAGI. This CDR3 has 14 amino acids. The V gene end was trimmed by 5 bases and the J gene end by 7 bases; junction bases not matched to a gene: 6. The CDR3 DNA follows: TGTGCCAGCAGTCCCGGACTAGCGTGGAATGAGCAGTTCTTC. It codes for CASSPGLAWNEQFF.

This rearrangement joins TRBV10-3 to TRBJ2-5; D is uncertain. The CDR3 totals 14 residues. Germline CDR1 and CDR2: ENHRY and SYGVKD. Trimming left V 2 bases short and J 2 bases short, with 9 bases between. The CDR3 loop reads CAISERNSQETQYF. The CDR3 DNA is TGTGCCATCAGTGAGCGGAACAGTCAAGAGACCCAGTACTTC.

V and J are TRBV3-1 and TRBJ1-5; a possible D gene is TRBD1 (5 bases). Germline lookup yields CDR1 LGHDT and CDR2 YNNKEL (reference sequence). V was shortened by 4 bases and J by 6 bases, with 16 bases between the two germline ends. CDR3 size: 15 residues. For the CDR3, the DNA is TGTGCCAGCAGCCTCAATCCGGGACCGGGTCAGCCCCAGCATTTT. It translates to CASSLNPGPGQPQHF.

The sample holds many counts of this clonotype. The chain carries TRBV18 and TRBJ2-1; D unclear. Trimming stripped 1 base from V and 3 bases from J, with 7 bases between. The CDR3 has 14 residues. Germline V gene lookup returns CDR1 KGHSH and CDR2 LQKENI. The CDR3 sequence is CASSPRANYNEQFF. The DNA of the CDR3 is TGTGCCAGCTCACCACGAGCAAACTACAATGAGCAGTTCTTC.

Note on this clonotype: It may be a read error: a sequence one base away is much more abundant. The V and J genes are TRBV20-1 and TRBJ2-1; D is unresolved. Near its end, the DNA agrees better with TRBJ2-7, so the J call may be wrong. Germline values: CDR1 DFQATT, CDR2 SNEGSKA (reference sequence). This CDR3 has 14 residues. The CDR3 protein is CSASTELGYNEQYF. CDR3 coding DNA: TGCAGTGCTAGCACAGAGCTAGGATACAATGAGCAGTACTTC.

This clonotype was found once. The chain links TRBV7-6 to TRBJ2-5, with D possibly being TRBD1 (5 bases). The end of the DNA is better explained by TRBJ2-7, so the J call may be wrong. Germline lookup yields CDR1 SGHVS and CDR2 FNYEAQ. The CDR3 sequence is 13 residues long. The CDR3 is CASSLATEYEQYF. In nucleotides, the CDR3 is TGTGCCAGCAGCTTAGCGACAGAATACGAGCAGTACTTC.

This clonotype was seen a few times. The chain has TRBV5-1 and TRBJ2-1; a weak D match, TRBD1 (6 bases). Trimming removed 6 bases from V and 0 bases from J, with 13 bases in between. The germline V gene has CDR1 SGHRS and CDR2 YFSETQ. The CDR3 runs 15 residues. CDR3 nucleotides: TGCGCCAGCACTCCCGGACAGAGCTCCTACAATGAGCAGTTCTTC. It specifies CASTPGQSSYNEQFF.

The V gene is TRBV19, the J gene TRBJ1-2; 8 nucleotides line up with TRBD1. V lost 7 bases, J lost 9 bases, and 7 bases stayed unmatched. This CDR3 has 12 amino acids. Germline V CDR1 and CDR2: LNHDA, SQIVND (reference sequence). The CDR3: CASTEQGDSYTF. The CDR3 DNA reads as TGTGCCAGTACCGAACAGGGGGATAGCTACACCTTC.